The 6 T cell receptor beta chains presented below share a single source sample, sequenced in a study of Graves' ophthalmopathy and Graves' hyperthyroidism. Amplified TCR beta CDR3 regions were obtained using RNA transcripts as template. Second-round multiplex PCR came after first-round RT-PCR with HTBI primers. TCRdb reprocessed the multiplex PCR reads with MiXCR, giving one entry per CDR3 protein. Among tens of thousands of distinct CDR3 sequences listed, about 50% were seen once. The sequenced material came from peripheral blood. The receptors were gathered from an adult woman with stable Graves' hyperthyroidism.

In its sample, this clonotype was seen many times. This chain connects TRBV27 to TRBJ2-7; tentative D call: TRBD1 (5 bases). The CDR3 is 16 amino acids. Trimming stripped 0 bases from V and 6 bases from J, with 18 bases between. CDR1 is MNHEY and CDR2 is SMNVEV in the germline V gene (reference sequence). CDR3 nucleotides: TGTGCCAGCAGTTTATCGAGTTTCCAGGGTAGGGGCGAGCAGTACTTC. Its translation: CASSLSSFQGRGEQYF.

This clonotype was detected a few times. This chain uses TRBV25-1 with TRBJ2-7; the match to TRBD1 covers 9 bases. J lost 1 base, V lost 4 bases, and 8 bases had no gene match. CDR3 length equals 16 residues. The germline V gene encodes CDR1 MGHDK and CDR2 SYGVNS. The CDR3 region has the DNA TGTGCCAGCAGTGCCCAGGACAGGGGCAAATCCTACGAGCAGTACTTC. It codes for CASSAQDRGKSYEQYF.

A word on this clonotype: The CDR3 ends on some other residue instead of the conserved phenylalanine or tryptophan, so this is likely a read error. The V and J genes are TRBV6-5 and TRBJ2-5; either TRBD1 or TRBD2 may supply D (6 bases each). The germline CDR1 and CDR2 sequences are MNHEY and SVGAGI. This CDR3 spans 15 amino acids. The CDR3 sequence: CTSSYSWGARETQYL. Written as DNA, the CDR3 is TGTACCAGCAGTTACTCATGGGGGGCTCGAGAGACCCAGTACCTC.

Concerning this clonotype itself: A junction end diverges from the germline sequence, so it may reflect a read error. The rearrangement joins TRBV20-1 to TRBJ1-2; D is ambiguous. This CDR3 has 12 amino acids. In germline, CDR1 is DFQATT, CDR2 SNEGSKA (reference sequence). The CDR3 sequence: CGASHSNYGYTF. The CDR3 DNA is TGCGGTGCTAGCCACTCTAATTATGGCTACACCTTC.

The chain carries TRBV24-1 and TRBJ2-6; possible D gene TRBD2, 5 bases. This CDR3 is 17 amino acids long. Trimming took off 8 bases at V and 0 bases at J, with 16 bases between the two ends. Germline CDR1 is KGHDR and CDR2 is SFDVKD. The CDR3 loop is CATNWRPTSSGANVLTF. The CDR3 DNA is TGTGCCACCAACTGGAGGCCGACGAGCTCTGGGGCCAACGTCCTGACTTTC.

This clonotype has at least ten counts. The chain recombines TRBV4-1 with TRBJ1-1; 8 bases map to TRBD1. The CDR3 runs to 16 residues. The germline CDR1 and CDR2 sequences are MGHRA and YSYEKL. J gave up 5 bases and V 1 base, and 9 bases lay outside the gene matches. DNA for the CDR3: TGCGCCAGCAGCCAAGGGGGGCAGGGGGCGCGTACTGAAGCTTTCTTT. This sequence encodes CASSQGGQGARTEAFF.